These 24 T cell receptor beta chains were all obtained from the same sample, sequenced in a study of T cell repertoires in cytomegalovirus infection. MiXCR, run by TCRdb on the reads, gives a single entry per CDR3 protein. Of 250,000 or so distinct CDR3 sequences listed, approximately 13% are singletons. Sequenced sample: PBMCs. The origin of the receptors is a human donor in good health (CMV status not recorded). Some clones in this sample may be carry-over from other donors' samples.

This chain joins TRBV19 and TRBJ2-1; the D gene is possibly TRBD1 (6 bases). The CDR3 consists of 19 residues. Germline V CDR1 and CDR2: LNHDA, SQIVND (reference sequence). V lost 3 bases and J 6 bases, leaving 27 bases between the germline ends. CDR3 coding DNA: TGTGCCAGTAGTATGAACGGCAGGGGACAAATCCCCGTCTCCAATGAGCAGTTCTTC. Protein product: CASSMNGRGQIPVSNEQFF.

Many counts were recorded for this clonotype. DNA of the CDR3: TGTGCCAGCAGAGGGTCCAACAATGAGCAGTTCTTC. This encodes CASRGSNNEQFF. The chain joins TRBV28 to TRBJ2-1, with D unclear. This CDR3 is built from 12 residues. Between the trimmed V and J ends, which lost 6 bases and 5 bases, there was a span of 8 bases. Germline-derived CDR1 and CDR2 are MDHEN and SYDVKM.

The sample holds many counts of this clonotype. The chain carries TRBV7-9 and TRBJ2-3; 7 positions match TRBD2. The CDR3 is 17 residues long. The germline CDR1 and CDR2 sequences are SEHNR and FQNEAQ (reference sequence). V gave up 7 bases and J gave up 6 bases; unmatched junction bases: 19. Written as DNA, the CDR3 is TGTGCCAGCACCCCGAGGGGCCACAGAAGCGGGGATGATACGCAGTATTTT. Encoded protein: CASTPRGHRSGDDTQYF.

The chain has TRBV29-1 and TRBJ1-1, with D possibly being TRBD1 (5 bases). This CDR3 comprises 14 residues. Germline V gene data show CDR1 as SQVTM and CDR2 as ANQGSEA. V dropped 7 bases and J dropped 4 bases, with 19 bases sitting between them. In DNA form, the CDR3 reads TGCAGCGGAACTATAGGGGCCCAGGTCACTGAAGCTTTCTTT. It specifies CSGTIGAQVTEAFF.

This clonotype was observed many times. The chain recombines TRBV7-2 with TRBJ2-2; D not certain. Germline assignment: CDR1 SGHTA and CDR2 FQGNSA. V was clipped by 0 bases and J by 4 bases, with 6 bases between them. The CDR3 has 14 amino acids. CDR3: CASSLARVTGELFF. The DNA of the CDR3 is TGTGCCAGCAGCTTAGCCCGTGTCACCGGGGAGCTGTTTTTT.

This clonotype was counted ten times or more. This rearrangement joins TRBV7-8 to TRBJ2-1; 10 bases line up with TRBD2. The junction had 27 bases not matched to a gene; V was cut back by 5 bases and J by 8 bases. There are 21 residues in the CDR3. CDR1 and CDR2 from the germline V gene are SGHVS and FQNEAQ. The CDR3 nucleotides are TGTGCCAGCAGCCCGGTGGGGCTAGCGGGAGAGTTCCTAACACGCAAAGATGAGCAGTTCTTC. Protein: CASSPVGLAGEFLTRKDEQFF.

At least ten counts were recorded for this clonotype. This chain uses TRBV28 with TRBJ1-5, with D perhaps TRBD1 (5 bases). Germline CDR1 MDHEN, CDR2 SYDVKM. The CDR3 covers 19 residues. V shed 5 bases and J shed 0 bases, with 23 bases lying between them. CDR3 amino acids: CASSPPRDPRSYSNQPQHF. Written as DNA, the CDR3 is TGTGCCAGCAGTCCACCAAGGGACCCTCGCTCTTATAGCAATCAGCCCCAGCATTTT.

V gene TRBV19 combines with J gene TRBJ1-1, with 7 bases matching TRBD1. V lost 6 bases and J lost 3; bases outside the gene matches: 4. Germline V lookup: CDR1 LNHDA, CDR2 SQIVND (reference sequence). CDR3 length: 13 amino acids. CDR3 region: CASRTTGDTEAFF. CDR3 nucleotide sequence: TGTGCCAGTAGGACAACAGGGGACACTGAAGCTTTCTTT. Drawing the rest from reference TRBV19 and TRBJ1-1, the complete variable domain is DGGITQSPKYLFRKEGQNVTLSCEQNLNHDAMYWYRQDPGQGLRLIYYSQIVNDFQKGDIAEGYSVSREKKESFPLTVTSAQKNPTAFYLCASRTTGDTEAFFGQGTRLTVV.

This clonotype was counted ten times or more. The genes are TRBV20-1 and TRBJ2-5; TRBD2 aligns across 9 bases. The CDR3 has 16 amino acids. After removal of 6 bases from V and 5 bases from J, the junction contained 16 bases not matched to a gene. CDR1 DFQATT and CDR2 SNEGSKA come from the germline V gene (reference sequence). CDR3 sequence reads: CSAGPPAGGPGETQYF. DNA of the CDR3: TGCAGTGCCGGACCCCCGGCGGGGGGGCCTGGGGAGACCCAGTACTTC.

This clonotype showed up many times. CDR3 DNA: TGTGCCAGCAGTTCCAGTCCGGGCTACACCTTC. This translates into CASSSSPGYTF. This sequence joins TRBV28 and TRBJ1-2; D unresolved. CDR3 length: 11 residues. Germline V gives CDR1 MDHEN, CDR2 SYDVKM. V gave up 4 bases and J gave up 8 bases, with 8 bases separating them.

J is TRBJ1-1 and V is TRBV20-1; D may be TRBD1 (6 bases). V lost 5 bases, J lost 3 bases, and 16 bases lay in between. This CDR3 contains 14 residues. Germline lookup yields CDR1 DFQATT and CDR2 SNEGSKA (reference sequence). The CDR3 protein is CSAQAAAGDTEAFF. In DNA, the CDR3 is TGCAGTGCTCAGGCCGCGGCAGGGGACACTGAAGCTTTCTTT.

A word on this clonotype: A junction boundary mismatches the germline segment, possibly from a read error. The chain has TRBV12-3 or TRBV12-4 and TRBJ1-1, with TRBD1 matching over 8 bases. The CDR3 is 16 amino acids. CDR3 region: CANSMGPTGVNTEAFF. The CDR3 DNA is TGTGCCAACAGTATGGGCCCGACAGGGGTGAACACTGAAGCTTTCTTT.

This clonotype was seen ten or more times. The V call is TRBV7-9, the J call TRBJ2-7; D is uncertain. CDR1 is SEHNR, CDR2 FQNEAQ, per germline (reference sequence). The CDR3 runs 13 residues. Deletions cut 1 base from V and 6 bases from J, with 10 bases between. The CDR3 coding sequence is TGTGCCAGCAGCTTAGATGGACCGGGCGAGCAGTACTTC. It yields the protein CASSLDGPGEQYF. Based on the CDR3 plus reference TRBV7-9 and TRBJ2-7, the full variable domain is DTGVSQNPRHKITKRGQNVTFRCDPISEHNRLYWYRQTLGQGPEFLTYFQNEAQLEKSRLLSDRFSAERPKGSFSTLEIQRTEQGDSAMYLCASSLDGPGEQYFGPGTRLTVT.

This clonotype was observed many times. V and J are TRBV28 and TRBJ1-1; D not resolved. The CDR3 runs to 14 residues. Between the trimmed V and J ends, which lost 4 bases and 8 bases, there was a span of 17 bases. Germline CDR1 is MDHEN and CDR2 is SYDVKM. Here the CDR3 reads CASSSAWSQVEAFF. DNA of the CDR3: TGTGCCAGCAGTTCCGCCTGGTCCCAGGTGGAAGCTTTCTTT. The full variable domain, rest sourced from reference TRBV28 and TRBJ1-1, is DVKVTQSSRYLVKRTGEKVFLECVQDMDHENMFWYRQDPGLGLRLIYFSYDVKMKEKGDIPEGYSVSREKKERFSLILESASTNQTSMYLCASSSAWSQVEAFFGQGTRLTVV.

This clonotype came up a few times. This chain uses TRBV18 with TRBJ2-4; D is uncertain. The CDR3 is 13 amino acids. CDR1 is KGHSH, CDR2 LQKENI, per germline. Trimming pared 6 bases from V and 8 bases from J, leaving 14 bases between. The CDR3 bases are TGTGCCAGCTCCCTTAATCCCGGAGACATTCAGTACTTC. The encoded protein is CASSLNPGDIQYF.

The chain employs TRBV11-2 and TRBJ2-4; TRBD2 aligns across 9 bases. CDR1 SGHAT and CDR2 FQNNGV come from the germline V gene. The junction had 9 bases not matched to a gene; V was cut back by 0 bases and J by 0 bases. This CDR3 contains 19 residues. In nucleotides, the CDR3 is TGTGCCAGCAGCTTAGATCCAGGACTAGCGTTTCTAGCCAAAAACATTCAGTACTTC. It specifies CASSLDPGLAFLAKNIQYF.

This sequence joins TRBV2 and TRBJ2-5; D gene uncertain. The V gene's germline CDR1 is SNHLY and CDR2 FYNNEI. The CDR3 sequence is 13 residues long. Trimming stripped 4 bases from V and 3 bases from J, with 9 bases between. CDR3 in amino acids: CASSVGLKETQYF. The DNA of the CDR3 is TGTGCCAGCAGTGTCGGGCTGAAAGAGACCCAGTACTTC.

This clonotype has a count of ten or more. This rearrangement joins TRBV7-2 to TRBJ1-2; 9 positions match TRBD1. CDR1 and CDR2 (germline): SGHTA, FQGNSA. The CDR3 length is 13 residues. With 4 bases clipped from V and 8 bases from J, the junction kept 5 bases outside the gene matches. CDR3 residues: CASSSGTGFGYTF. As DNA, the CDR3 is TGTGCCAGCAGCTCCGGGACAGGGTTCGGCTACACCTTC.

CDR3 residues: CASSGGQGGSEKLFF. The CDR3 nucleotides are TGTGCCAGCAGCGGCGGACAGGGGGGTAGTGAAAAACTGTTTTTT. The rearrangement uses TRBV9 and TRBJ1-4; TRBD1 matches at 10 bases. Trimming removed 3 bases from V and 7 bases from J; junction bases left unmatched: 6. This CDR3 spans 15 amino acids. Germline V gene data show CDR1 as SGDLS and CDR2 as YYNGEE.

This clonotype was recorded at least ten times. V and J are TRBV6-5 and TRBJ2-1; unclear D gene. Germline CDR1 MNHEY, CDR2 SVGAGI. The CDR3 runs 16 residues. V was trimmed by 0 bases and J by 4 bases, leaving 13 bases between them. In DNA form, the CDR3 reads TGTGCCAGCAGTTACTCGGGTCTCCAGCCATACAATGAGCAGTTCTTC. Translation: CASSYSGLQPYNEQFF.

In this sample, this clonotype turned up a few times. The chain combines TRBV7-9 with TRBJ1-1; the D gene is possibly TRBD1 (5 bases). Germline CDR1 reads SEHNR; CDR2 reads FQNEAQ (reference sequence). V was shortened by 10 bases and J by 5 bases, with 8 bases between the two germline ends. This CDR3 has 10 residues. The CDR3 protein is CATGGTEAFF. CDR3 in DNA: TGTGCCACCGGGGGGACTGAAGCTTTCTTT.

This clonotype has at least ten counts. The J gene is TRBJ1-2, the V gene TRBV7-2; no reliable D call. V shed 5 bases and J shed 3 bases, with 13 bases lying between them. CDR1 SGHTA and CDR2 FQGNSA come from the germline V gene. This CDR3 region has 14 residues. The CDR3 bases are TGTGCCAGCAGCGTAGTCCCAGAGGACTATGGCTACACCTTC. It specifies CASSVVPEDYGYTF. The whole variable domain, remainder taken from reference TRBV7-2 and TRBJ1-2, is GAGVSQSPSNKVTEKGKDVELRCDPISGHTALYWYRQSLGQGLEFLIYFQGNSAPDKSGLPSDRFSAERTGGSVSTLTIQRTQQEDSAVYLCASSVVPEDYGYTFGSGTRLTVV.

This sequence joins TRBV4-3 and TRBJ2-1, with 15 bases aligning to TRBD2. Trimming at V came to 1 base and at J to 0 bases, leaving 7 bases not matched to a gene. The CDR3 length is 20 residues. The germline CDR1 and CDR2 sequences are LGHNA and YSLEER. The CDR3 DNA sequence: TGCGCCAGCAGCCAAGGAGCGGGACTAGCGGGGGGCGGCTCCTACAATGAGCAGTTCTTC. Its protein is CASSQGAGLAGGGSYNEQFF.

The chain uses TRBV5-1 and TRBJ2-1; D gene uncertain. The germline gives CDR1 SGHRS, CDR2 YFSETQ. This CDR3 has 14 amino acids. V was cut by 3 bases and J by 9 bases, with 16 bases left in between. The CDR3 spells CASSSVLDEGEQFF. CDR3 DNA sequence: TGCGCCAGCAGCTCGGTTCTGGATGAAGGTGAGCAGTTCTTC.